The subject of this entry is one TCR beta chain. Peripheral blood CD8+ and CD4+ T cells were profiled by TCR beta sequencing. The multiple sclerosis control group consisted of treatment-naive patients whose relapsing-remitting disease, which was either stable or active, fulfilled revised McDonald criteria. FACS enriched CD8+ TEMRA cells, while bulk CD8+ and CD4+ were negatively isolated. It was with random hexamers that roughly 0.5 to 1 ug RNA was reverse transcribed. The CDR3 of TCR beta was amplified by immunoSEQ multiplex PCR across 54 Vbeta and 13 Jbeta. TCRdb called the immunoSEQ multiplex PCR reads again in MiXCR, with one record for every CDR3 protein. In the table there are approximately 76,000 distinct CDR3 sequences, approximately 95% of which are singletons. This specimen belongs to a study of CD8 T cells in Susac syndrome. The germline CDR1 and CDR2 sequences are PRHDT and FYEKMQ (reference sequence). The CDR3 totals 13 residues. The V and J ends lost 7 bases and 5 bases, in that order; junction bases with no gene match: 7.

The clonotype comes from a human donor with multiple sclerosis. This chain joins TRBV13 and TRBJ2-5, with 7 bases aligning to TRBD2. The sequenced material came from CD8+ T cells from PBMCs. The CDR3 reads CASNKIGGETQYF. CDR3 nucleotides: TGTGCCAGCAACAAGATCGGGGGGGAGACCCAGTACTTC. The complete variable domain, with remaining parts taken from reference TRBV13 and TRBJ2-5, reads AAGVIQSPRHLIKEKRETATLKCYPIPRHDTVYWYQQGPGQDPQFLISFYEKMQSDKGSIPDRFSAQQFSDYHSELNMSSLELGDSALYFCASNKIGGETQYFGPGTRLLVL.